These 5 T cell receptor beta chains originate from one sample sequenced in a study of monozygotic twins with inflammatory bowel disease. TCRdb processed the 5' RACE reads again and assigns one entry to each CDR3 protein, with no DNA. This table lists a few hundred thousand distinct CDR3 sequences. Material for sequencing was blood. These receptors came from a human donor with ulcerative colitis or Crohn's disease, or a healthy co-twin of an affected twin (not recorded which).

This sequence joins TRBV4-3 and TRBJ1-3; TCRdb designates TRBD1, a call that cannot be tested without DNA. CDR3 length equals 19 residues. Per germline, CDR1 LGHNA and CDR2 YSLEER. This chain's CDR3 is CASSPRAKTGSSSGNTIYF.

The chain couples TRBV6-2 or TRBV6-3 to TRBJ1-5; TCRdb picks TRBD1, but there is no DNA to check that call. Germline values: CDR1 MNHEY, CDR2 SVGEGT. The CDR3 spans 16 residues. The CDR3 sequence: CASRRGSIEENQPQHF.

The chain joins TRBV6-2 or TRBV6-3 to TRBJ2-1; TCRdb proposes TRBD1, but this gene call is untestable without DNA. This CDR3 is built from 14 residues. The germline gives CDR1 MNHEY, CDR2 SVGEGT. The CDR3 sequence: CASTPRGAYNEQFF.

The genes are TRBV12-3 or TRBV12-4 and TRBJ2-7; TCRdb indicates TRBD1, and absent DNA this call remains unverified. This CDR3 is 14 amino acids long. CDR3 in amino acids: CASSSPPAAYEQYF.

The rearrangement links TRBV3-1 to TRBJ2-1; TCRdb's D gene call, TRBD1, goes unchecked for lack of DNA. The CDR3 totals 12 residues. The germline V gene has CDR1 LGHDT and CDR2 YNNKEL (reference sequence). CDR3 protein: CASSQGRDKQFF.